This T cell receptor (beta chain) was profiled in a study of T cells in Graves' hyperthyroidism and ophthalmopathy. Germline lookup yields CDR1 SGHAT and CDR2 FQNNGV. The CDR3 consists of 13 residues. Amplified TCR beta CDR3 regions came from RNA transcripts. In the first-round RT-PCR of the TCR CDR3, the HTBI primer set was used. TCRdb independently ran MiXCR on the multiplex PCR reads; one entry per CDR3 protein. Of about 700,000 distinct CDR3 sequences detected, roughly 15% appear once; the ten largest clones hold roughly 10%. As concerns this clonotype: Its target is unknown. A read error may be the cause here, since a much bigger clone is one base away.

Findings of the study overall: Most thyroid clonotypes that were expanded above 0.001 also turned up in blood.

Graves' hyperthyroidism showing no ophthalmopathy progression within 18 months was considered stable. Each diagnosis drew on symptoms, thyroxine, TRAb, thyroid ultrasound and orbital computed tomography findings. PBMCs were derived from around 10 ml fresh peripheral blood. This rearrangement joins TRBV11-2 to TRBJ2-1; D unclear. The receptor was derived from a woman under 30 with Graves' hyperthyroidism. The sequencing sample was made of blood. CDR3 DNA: TGTGCCAGCTTACCTAGGTCCTACAATGAGCGGTTCTTC. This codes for CASLPRSYNERFF.